This passage covers 24 T cell receptor beta chains from one sample sequenced in a study of beta chain features in type 1 diabetes. The study reverse transcribed the entire isolated RNA, so it sequenced expressed TCRB transcripts. The data were produced by immunoSEQ multiplex PCR, yet TCRdb's version contains in-frame clones alone and is incomplete. The data show hundreds of thousands of clones, approximately 10% seen once. Material for sequencing was naive CD4+ T cells from blood. The receptors were sampled from a woman aged 18 to 35 in good health.

The chain combines TRBV7-2 with TRBJ2-6; D not certain. CDR1 is SGHTA, CDR2 FQGNSA, per germline. Trimming took off 4 bases at V and 0 bases at J, with 16 bases between the two ends. This CDR3 region has 18 residues. CDR3 protein: CASSYSRLRVSGANVLTF. The CDR3 nucleotides are TGTGCCAGCAGCTATAGTAGGCTACGGGTCTCTGGGGCCAACGTCCTGACTTTC.

This clone has just a few counts. This rearrangement joins TRBV5-6 to TRBJ2-1; D call uncertain. This CDR3 region has 11 residues. The V and J ends lost 1 base and 15 bases respectively, with 11 bases between them. Per the germline V gene, CDR1 is SGHDT and CDR2 is YYEEEE. The CDR3 DNA reads TGTGCCAGCAGCTTGAATCTAATGTGGTTCTTC. Its protein product is CASSLNLMWFF.

The chain employs TRBV4-1 and TRBJ1-1, with 7 bases identical to TRBD1. This CDR3 has 12 residues. J was trimmed by 11 bases and V by 5 bases; bases with no gene match: 8. Germline assignment: CDR1 MGHRA and CDR2 YSYEKL. This chain's CDR3 is CASSSTGRAAFF. The CDR3 nucleotides read TGCGCCAGCAGCTCGACAGGGCGGGCTGCTTTCTTT.

This chain uses TRBV11-3 with TRBJ2-4, with 10 bases lining up with TRBD1. The junction had 5 bases not matched to a gene; V was cut back by 3 bases and J by 12 bases. This CDR3 is 13 amino acids long. Germline V lookup: CDR1 SGHNT, CDR2 YENEEA. For the CDR3, the DNA is TGTGCCAGCAGCTTGAATCGGGACAGGGGTCAGTACTTC. Translated: CASSLNRDRGQYF.

The rearrangement links TRBV5-1 to TRBJ2-3; D is ambiguous. There are 15 residues in the CDR3. Trimming left V 1 base short and J 4 bases short, with 13 bases between. CDR1 is SGHRS and CDR2 is YFSETQ in the germline V gene. For the CDR3, the DNA is TGCGCCAGCAGCTTGTTCCTAGACGGACCAGATACGCAGTATTTT. It translates to CASSLFLDGPDTQYF. Full variable domain (rest looked up from reference TRBV5-1 and TRBJ2-3): KAGVTQTPRYLIKTRGQQVTLSCSPISGHRSVSWYQQTPGQGLQFLFEYFSETQRNKGNFPGRFSGRQFSNSRSEMNVSTLELGDSALYLCASSLFLDGPDTQYFGPGTRLTVL.

This CDR3 is CAWSVSILGNTIYF. Here the CDR3 DNA reads TGTGCCTGGAGTGTATCTATTCTTGGAAACACCATATATTTT. The rearrangement uses TRBV30 and TRBJ1-3; D not resolved. This CDR3 contains 14 residues. Trimming took 0 bases from V and 3 from J, leaving 9 bases between them. Germline-derived CDR1 and CDR2 are GTSNPN and SVGIG (reference sequence).

This chain links TRBV6-5 with TRBJ2-7, with TRBD2 identical over 14 bases. The germline V gene has CDR1 MNHEY and CDR2 SVGAGI. The CDR3 has 14 residues. Trimming removed 8 bases from V and 3 bases from J; junction bases left unmatched: 3. The CDR3 DNA sequence: TGTGCCAGCGGACTAGCGGGAGGCAGCTACGAGCAGTACTTC. Encoded protein: CASGLAGGSYEQYF.

The rearrangement links TRBV7-2 to TRBJ2-5, with D tentatively TRBD1 (5 bases). V dropped 5 bases and J dropped 1 base, with 8 bases sitting between them. CDR3 length: 13 residues. Germline CDR1 reads SGHTA; CDR2 reads FQGNSA. CDR3 sequence reads: CASSRQRQETQYF. The CDR3 DNA follows: TGTGCCAGCAGCAGACAGCGCCAAGAGACCCAGTACTTC.

This sequence joins TRBV28 and TRBJ1-6; tentatively, D is TRBD1 (6 bases). V lost 3 bases and J lost 6, with 12 bases in between. Germline CDR1 MDHEN, CDR2 SYDVKM. CDR3 length: 15 residues. CDR3: CASSLGGTSNSPLHF. DNA of the CDR3: TGTGCCAGCAGTTTGGGCGGGACAAGTAATTCACCCCTCCACTTT.

This clone was picked up a small number of times. The genes are TRBV5-1 and TRBJ2-3, with D unclear. V was shortened by 2 bases and J by 0 bases, with 10 bases between the two germline ends. CDR1 and CDR2 from the germline V gene are SGHRS and YFSETQ. The CDR3 contains 15 residues. CDR3 in DNA: TGCGCCAGCAGCTTTCCCCTGTCTAGCACAGATACGCAGTATTTT. Amino acids: CASSFPLSSTDTQYF.

J is TRBJ2-3 and V is TRBV15; the D is unclear. V was cut by 2 bases and J by 5 bases, with 17 bases left in between. This CDR3 is built from 16 residues. From germline, CDR1 is LNHNV and CDR2 YYDKDF (reference sequence). The CDR3 is CATSRPDHHVVDTQYF. CDR3 in DNA: TGTGCCACCAGCAGACCGGACCACCATGTGGTAGATACGCAGTATTTT.

This clone was seen more than once but under ten times. The chain employs TRBV7-2 and TRBJ1-2; 7 nucleotides agree with TRBD1. The CDR3 extends over 15 amino acids. Trimming took 1 base from V and 2 from J; bases not matched to a gene: 4. Germline V CDR1 and CDR2: SGHTA, FQGNSA. The CDR3 region is CASSLVVGQNYGYTF. The CDR3 DNA reads as TGTGCCAGCAGCTTAGTAGTGGGACAGAACTATGGCTACACCTTC.

The table lists this clone with a few counts. The junction departs from the called germline gene at one end, perhaps through a read error. The chain uses TRBV28 and TRBJ1-2, with TRBD1 matching 9 bases. This CDR3 is built from 15 residues. From germline, CDR1 is MDHEN and CDR2 SYDVKM. CDR3 sequence reads: CAISPTGTGTLSYTF. The DNA of the CDR3 is TGTGCCATCAGTCCTACCGGGACAGGGACTCTTAGCTACACCTTC.

This clone has a handful of counts. The chain links TRBV6-5 to TRBJ1-6, with 7 bases aligning to TRBD1. Unmatched junction bases numbered 6, after V lost 5 bases and J lost 5 bases. This CDR3 comprises 15 residues. Germline CDR1 reads MNHEY; CDR2 reads SVGAGI. CDR3 protein: CASSTTGWNNSPLHF. CDR3 bases: TGTGCCAGCAGTACGACAGGGTGGAATAATTCACCCCTCCACTTT.

This clone has more than one count but fewer than ten. The chain recombines TRBV7-3 with TRBJ2-3; possibly TRBD2 for D (6 bases). CDR1 and CDR2 (germline): SGHTA, FQGTGA. With 8 bases removed from V and 9 bases from J, the gap between germline ends came to 15 bases. The CDR3 consists of 12 residues. Written as DNA, the CDR3 is TGTGCCAGCGGAGCGGAGGGACGGACGCAGTATTTT. It codes for CASGAEGRTQYF.

The chain joins TRBV6-5 to TRBJ2-7; D not resolved. Germline V gene data show CDR1 as MNHEY and CDR2 as SVGAGI. This CDR3 comprises 11 residues. V was shortened by 6 bases and J by 3 bases, with 6 bases between the two germline ends. CDR3 bases: TGTGCCAGCAGATCCTACTACGAGCAGTACTTC. As protein: CASRSYYEQYF.

This clone has just a few counts. Different DNA sequences within this sample yield the same CDR3. This sequence joins TRBV18 and TRBJ2-3; D remains ambiguous. CDR3 size: 14 residues. V lost 2 bases, J lost 1 base, and 7 bases lay in between. Germline V gene lookup returns CDR1 KGHSH and CDR2 LQKENI. The chain's CDR3 is CASSPTSGTDTQYF. DNA for the CDR3: TGTGCCAGCTCACCAACGAGCGGCACAGATACGCAGTATTTT. Looking up the rest from reference TRBV18 and TRBJ2-3 gives the full variable domain: NAGVMQNPRHLVRRRGQEARLRCSPMKGHSHVYWYRQLPEEGLKFMVYLQKENIIDESGMPKERFSAEFPKEGPSILRIQQVVRGDSAAYFCASSPTSGTDTQYFGPGTRLTVL.

This clone has more than one count but fewer than ten. V is TRBV2 and J is TRBJ1-1; D call uncertain. The ends were cut back, 2 bases at V and 1 base at J, with 11 bases in the middle. Germline loops: CDR1 SNHLY, CDR2 FYNNEI. The CDR3 spans 15 residues. In DNA, the CDR3 is TGTGCCAGCAGTGAATTGGCTCCACCGAACACTGAAGCTTTCTTT. Translated, it gives CASSELAPPNTEAFF.

This chain joins TRBV7-3 and TRBJ2-3, with D uncertain. CDR3 length equals 14 residues. V was trimmed by 2 bases and J by 3 bases, leaving 9 bases between them. The germline V gene encodes CDR1 SGHTA and CDR2 FQGTGA. CDR3: CASSLQLGTDTQYF. As DNA, the CDR3 is TGTGCCAGCAGCTTACAGTTGGGTACAGATACGCAGTATTTT.

The rearrangement uses TRBV7-2 and TRBJ2-7; 12 bases are a match to TRBD2. CDR3 length: 15 residues. Germline V gene data show CDR1 as SGHTA and CDR2 as FQGNSA. V dropped 4 bases and J dropped 3; count of bases not matched to a gene: 4. The CDR3 DNA reads TGTGCCAGCAGCTCCGGACTAGCGGGACTCTACGAGCAGTACTTC. This sequence encodes CASSSGLAGLYEQYF.

The rearrangement links TRBV7-9 to TRBJ1-4; possibly TRBD1 for D (6 bases). In germline, CDR1 is SEHNR, CDR2 FQNEAQ (reference sequence). V lost 5 bases and J 7 bases, leaving 17 bases between the germline ends. The CDR3 contains 15 residues. The DNA of the CDR3 is TGTGCCAGCAGCGCCCAAGGGGGATCGGTTGAAAAACTGTTTTTT. It yields the protein CASSAQGGSVEKLFF. Full variable domain (rest looked up from reference TRBV7-9 and TRBJ1-4): DTGVSQNPRHKITKRGQNVTFRCDPISEHNRLYWYRQTLGQGPEFLTYFQNEAQLEKSRLLSDRFSAERPKGSFSTLEIQRTEQGDSAMYLCASSAQGGSVEKLFFGSGTQLSVL.

This clone has just a few counts. The chain couples TRBV14 to TRBJ1-2; the match to TRBD1 covers 9 bases. The CDR3 runs to 17 residues. Per the germline V gene, CDR1 is SGHDN and CDR2 is FVKESK. Trimming took 4 bases from V and 4 from J; bases not matched to a gene: 13. The CDR3 region has the DNA TGTGCCAGCAGCCGGATTTTTTGGGGACAGGGAATCTATGGCTACACCTTC. It is translated as CASSRIFWGQGIYGYTF.

This clone turned up a few times. V and J are TRBV5-1 and TRBJ2-2; 9 bases align to TRBD2. There are 16 residues in the CDR3. Trimming at V came to 4 bases and at J to 4 bases, leaving 8 bases not matched to a gene. From germline, CDR1 is SGHRS and CDR2 YFSETQ. CDR3 sequence: CASSPVAGAITGELFF. CDR3 bases: TGCGCCAGCAGCCCGGTAGCGGGGGCTATCACCGGGGAGCTGTTTTTT.

This clone has only a few counts. V gene TRBV5-4 combines with J gene TRBJ2-2; D is possibly TRBD2 (5 bases). This CDR3 region has 16 residues. V dropped 2 bases and J dropped 1 base, with 12 bases sitting between them. Germline V CDR1 and CDR2: SGHNT, YYREEE (reference sequence). In nucleotides, the CDR3 is TGTGCCAGCAGCTTTGGGCCGGGAAAGAACACCGGGGAGCTGTTTTTT. Amino acids: CASSFGPGKNTGELFF.